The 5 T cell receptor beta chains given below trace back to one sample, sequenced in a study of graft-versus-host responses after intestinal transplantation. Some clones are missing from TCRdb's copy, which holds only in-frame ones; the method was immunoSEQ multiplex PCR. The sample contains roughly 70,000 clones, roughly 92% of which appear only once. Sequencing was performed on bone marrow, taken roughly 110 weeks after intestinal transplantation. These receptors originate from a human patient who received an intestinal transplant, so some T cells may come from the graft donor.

The CDR3 DNA reads as TGCGCCAGCAGCTTTTTTGCCTCCGGCTCCTACGAGCAGTACTTC. Amino acids: CASSFFASGSYEQYF. The V and J genes are TRBV5-1 and TRBJ2-7; D gene unclear. Looked up from germline, CDR1 is SGHRS and CDR2 is YFSETQ. Trimming stripped 2 bases from V and 0 bases from J, with 12 bases between. The CDR3 runs 15 residues.

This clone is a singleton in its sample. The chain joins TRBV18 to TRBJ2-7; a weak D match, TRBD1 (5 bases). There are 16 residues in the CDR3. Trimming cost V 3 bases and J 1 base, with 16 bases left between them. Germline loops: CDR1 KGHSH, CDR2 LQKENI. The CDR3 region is CASSPPRVGQSYEQYF. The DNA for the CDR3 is TGTGCCAGCTCACCGCCCCGGGTGGGGCAGTCCTACGAGCAGTACTTC. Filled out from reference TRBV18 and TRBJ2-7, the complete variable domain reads NAGVMQNPRHLVRRRGQEARLRCSPMKGHSHVYWYRQLPEEGLKFMVYLQKENIIDESGMPKERFSAEFPKEGPSILRIQQVVRGDSAAYFCASSPPRVGQSYEQYFGPGTRLTVT.

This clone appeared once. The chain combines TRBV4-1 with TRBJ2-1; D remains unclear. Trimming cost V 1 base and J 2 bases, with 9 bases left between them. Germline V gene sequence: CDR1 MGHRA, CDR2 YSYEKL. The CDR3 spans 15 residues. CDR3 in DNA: TGCGCCAGCAGCCAAGTTGGAGACCCCTACAATGAGCAGTTCTTC. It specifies CASSQVGDPYNEQFF.

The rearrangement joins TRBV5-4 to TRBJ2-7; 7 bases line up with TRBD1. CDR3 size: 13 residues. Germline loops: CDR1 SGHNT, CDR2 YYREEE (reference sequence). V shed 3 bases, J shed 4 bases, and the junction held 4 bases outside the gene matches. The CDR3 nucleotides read TGTGCCAGCAGCTGGGACAGACAATACGAGCAGTACTTC. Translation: CASSWDRQYEQYF.

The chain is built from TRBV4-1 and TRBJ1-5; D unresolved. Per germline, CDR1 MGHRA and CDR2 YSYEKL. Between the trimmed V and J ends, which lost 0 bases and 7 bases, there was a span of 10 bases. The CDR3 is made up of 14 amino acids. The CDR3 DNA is TGCGCCAGCAGCCAAGAAAGAATGGGGCAGCCCCAGCATTTT. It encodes CASSQERMGQPQHF.